This T cell receptor beta chain was obtained from a study of regulatory and conventional T cells in RAG deficiency. Findings of the study overall: Control T-cell subsets had markedly higher Shannon entropy and lower Simpson indices than RAG-deficient patients.

Genomic DNA came from blood regulatory T cells gated CD4+ CD25-high CD127-low. About this clone itself: The antigen is not known.

Here immunoSEQ multiplex PCR was the method, and the copy in TCRdb shows in-frame clones only, minus some. The data hold some 28,000 clones, with 85% to 95% observed a single time. The same sample was also studied in work on regulatory T cells. From that second work: The PCR used 52 TRBV and 13 TRBJ primers. Patient repertoires had restricted TRB V-J pairs and skewed V and J usage, most in Tregs.

The sequenced sample consisted of Tregs sorted from blood. The origin of this receptor is a human donor in good health.

In DNA, the CDR3 is TGCGCCAGCAGCTTGGAGGGGCAGGCAAGGAACACTGAAGCTTTCTTT. As protein: CASSLEGQARNTEAFF. The chain has TRBV5-1 and TRBJ1-1; perhaps TRBD1 as D (5 bases). CDR1 is SGHRS and CDR2 is YFSETQ in the germline V gene. There are 16 residues in the CDR3. Between the trimmed V and J ends, which lost 0 bases and 1 base, there was a span of 13 bases.